Included here is one T cell receptor (beta chain) sequence, with context. Its target is not known. At the DNA level, this CDR3 is encoded by other sequences in the same sample as well. This specimen comes from a study of shared clonotypes between healthy human individuals. The naive CD8 subset, CD45RO-negative cells positively selected for CCR7, excluded terminally differentiated effector memory CD45RA+ cells. Regarding the study as a whole: Specimens sampled were limited to blood, with tissue repertoires likely differing.

Once extracted for a subset, genomic DNA was divided evenly among several immunoSEQ plates. The table came from immunoSEQ multiplex PCR; TCRdb's copy has only in-frame clones and leaves some out. The sample records roughly 2 million clones, around 96% being singletons. There are 14 residues in the CDR3. Germline CDR1 and CDR2: MNHEY and SMNVEV (reference sequence). The J segment lost 8 bases and the V segment lost 4 bases, leaving 6 bases of the junction unmatched. Material for sequencing was naive CD8+ T cells sorted from blood. This TCR was sampled from a young man in good health. The chain employs TRBV27 and TRBJ1-2, with 11 bases aligning to TRBD1. The CDR3 protein is CASSWTGGAGGYTF. The DNA for the CDR3 is TGTGCCAGCAGTTGGACAGGGGGCGCGGGCGGCTACACCTTC.